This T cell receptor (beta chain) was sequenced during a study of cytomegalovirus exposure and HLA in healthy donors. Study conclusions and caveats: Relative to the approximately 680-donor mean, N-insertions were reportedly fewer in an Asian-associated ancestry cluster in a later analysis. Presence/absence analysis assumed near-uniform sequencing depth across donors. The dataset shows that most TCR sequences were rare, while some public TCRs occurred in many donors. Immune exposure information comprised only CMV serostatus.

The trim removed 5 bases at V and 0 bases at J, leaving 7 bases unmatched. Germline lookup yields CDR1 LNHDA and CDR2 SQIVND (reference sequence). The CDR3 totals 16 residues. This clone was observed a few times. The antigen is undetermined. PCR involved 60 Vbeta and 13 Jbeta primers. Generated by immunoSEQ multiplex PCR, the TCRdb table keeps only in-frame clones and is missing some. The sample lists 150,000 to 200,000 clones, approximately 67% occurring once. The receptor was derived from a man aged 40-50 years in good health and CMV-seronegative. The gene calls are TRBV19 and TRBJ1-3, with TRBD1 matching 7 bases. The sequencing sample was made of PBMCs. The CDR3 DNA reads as TGTGCCAGTAGTTCTATGGGGACAGACTCTGGAAACACCATATATTTT. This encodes CASSSMGTDSGNTIYF.